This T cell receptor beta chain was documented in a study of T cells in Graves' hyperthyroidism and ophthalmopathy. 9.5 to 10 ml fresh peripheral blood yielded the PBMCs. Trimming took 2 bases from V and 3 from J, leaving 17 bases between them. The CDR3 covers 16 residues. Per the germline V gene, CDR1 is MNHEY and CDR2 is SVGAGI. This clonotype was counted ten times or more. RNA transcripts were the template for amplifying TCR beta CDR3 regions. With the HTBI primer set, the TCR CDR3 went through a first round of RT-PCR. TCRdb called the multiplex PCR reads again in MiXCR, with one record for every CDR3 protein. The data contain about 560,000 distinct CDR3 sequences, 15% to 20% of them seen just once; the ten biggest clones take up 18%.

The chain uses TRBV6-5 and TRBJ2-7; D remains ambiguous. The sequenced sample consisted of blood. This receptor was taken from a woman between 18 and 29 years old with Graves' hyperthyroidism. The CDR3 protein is CASSYLLCDPDYEQYF. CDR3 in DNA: TGTGCCAGCAGTTACCTTTTGTGCGACCCCGACTACGAGCAGTACTTC.